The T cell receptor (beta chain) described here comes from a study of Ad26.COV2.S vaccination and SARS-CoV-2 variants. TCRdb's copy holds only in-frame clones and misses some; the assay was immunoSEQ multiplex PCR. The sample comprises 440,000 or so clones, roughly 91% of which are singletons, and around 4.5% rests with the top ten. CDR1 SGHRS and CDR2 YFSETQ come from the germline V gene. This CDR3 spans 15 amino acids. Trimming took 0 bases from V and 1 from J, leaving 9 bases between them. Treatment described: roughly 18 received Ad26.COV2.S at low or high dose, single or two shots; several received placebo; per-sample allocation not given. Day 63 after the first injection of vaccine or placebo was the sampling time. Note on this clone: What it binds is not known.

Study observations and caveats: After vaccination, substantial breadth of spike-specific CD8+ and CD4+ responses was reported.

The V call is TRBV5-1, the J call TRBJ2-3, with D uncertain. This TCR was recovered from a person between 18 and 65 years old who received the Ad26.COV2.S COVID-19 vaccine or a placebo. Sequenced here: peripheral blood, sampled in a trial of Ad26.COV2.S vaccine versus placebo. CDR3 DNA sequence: TGCGCCAGCAGCTTGGAAGTGACCGGCACAGATACGCAGTATTTT. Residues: CASSLEVTGTDTQYF.